The clone carrying this T cell receptor (beta chain) was seen only once. The sample has other DNA sequences that encode this CDR3 too. This specimen belongs to a study of blood T cell repertoires in COVID-19. As originally analysed: Amplification with reference gene primers provided the estimates of nucleated cell counts. Sequencing was performed with immunoSEQ multiplex PCR; in TCRdb, only in-frame clones are kept and a portion is missing. D and trimming were read from the DNA, whereas the V and J calls and clone size are those reported in that table. Here the sample spans about 380,000 clones, 70% to 90% being singletons. Participants were aged about 18 to 89 years from about two dozen US areas. Allocation to cohorts depended on clinical history reported by the participants. The sample comprised PBMCs or T cells enriched from blood (not recorded which). This clonotype was obtained from a woman under 30 who had recovered from COVID-19.

The CDR3 region is CASSVEGQGSYEQYF. Written as DNA, the CDR3 is TGTGCCAGCAGCGTAGAGGGGCAGGGATCCTACGAGCAGTACTTC. V is TRBV9 and J is TRBJ2-7, with TRBD1 as a possible D gene (5 bases). The CDR3 is 15 residues long. The V end was cut by 0 bases, the J end by 1 base, with 11 bases between. Germline CDR1 is SGDLS and CDR2 is YYNGEE.